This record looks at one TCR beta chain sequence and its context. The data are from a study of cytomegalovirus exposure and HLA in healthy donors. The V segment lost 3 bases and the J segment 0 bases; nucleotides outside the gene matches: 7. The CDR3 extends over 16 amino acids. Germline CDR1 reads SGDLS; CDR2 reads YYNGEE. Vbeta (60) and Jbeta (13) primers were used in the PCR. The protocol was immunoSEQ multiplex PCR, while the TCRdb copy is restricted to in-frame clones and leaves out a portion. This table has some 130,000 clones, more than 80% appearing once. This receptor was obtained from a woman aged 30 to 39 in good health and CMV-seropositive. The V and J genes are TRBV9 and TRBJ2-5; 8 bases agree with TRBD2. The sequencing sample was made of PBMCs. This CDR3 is CASSALAGGYQETQYF. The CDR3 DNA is TGTGCCAGCAGCGCCCTAGCGGGCGGGTACCAAGAGACCCAGTACTTC.